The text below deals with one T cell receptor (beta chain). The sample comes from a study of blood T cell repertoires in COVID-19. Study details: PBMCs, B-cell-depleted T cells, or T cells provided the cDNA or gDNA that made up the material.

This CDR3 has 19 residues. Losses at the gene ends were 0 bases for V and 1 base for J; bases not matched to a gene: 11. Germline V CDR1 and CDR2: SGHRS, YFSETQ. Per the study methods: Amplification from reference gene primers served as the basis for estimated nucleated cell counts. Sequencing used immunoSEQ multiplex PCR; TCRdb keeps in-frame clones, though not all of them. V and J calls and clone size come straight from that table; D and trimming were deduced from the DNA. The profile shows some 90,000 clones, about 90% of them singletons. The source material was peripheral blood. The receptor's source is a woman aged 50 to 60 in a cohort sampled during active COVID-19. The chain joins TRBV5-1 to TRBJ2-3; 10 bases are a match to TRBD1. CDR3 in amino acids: CASSLAGRTGTGGTDTQYF. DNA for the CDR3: TGCGCCAGCAGCTTGGCCGGGCGCACCGGGACAGGGGGCACAGATACGCAGTATTTT.